This T cell receptor (beta chain) emerged from a study of control samples from healthy donors and cancer patients. Trimming stripped 0 bases from V and 3 bases from J, with 14 bases between. CDR1 is PRHDT and CDR2 is FYEKMQ in the germline V gene (reference sequence). The CDR3 spans 17 residues. TCRdb's copy holds only in-frame clones and misses some; the assay was immunoSEQ multiplex PCR. The table records some 130,000 clones, more than 90% of them present only once. The TCR comes from a man aged 18 to 30 in good health. The chain is built from TRBV13 and TRBJ2-2; D unclear. Sequencing was carried out using blood. The CDR3 DNA is TGTGCCAGCAGCTTAGGGCAAGATCTTTTTGACACCGGGGAGCTGTTTTTT. Protein: CASSLGQDLFDTGELFF.